The clone carrying this TCR beta chain appeared many times. Its antigen is as yet unknown. This beta chain represents an off-target read in a library built for alpha chains; its size is of limited meaning. Germline V gene data show CDR1 as SGHAT and CDR2 as FQNNGV. V was clipped by 6 bases and J by 4 bases, with 12 bases between them. CDR3 length equals 13 residues. This specimen belongs to a study of spatial heterogeneity in lung cancer. Across the whole study: Each time, sequencing found more beta-chain sequences than alpha-chain sequences. Every unique TCR and UMI combination, on average, appeared more than ten times in raw reads.

Time point here: sample taken at primary tumor resection. Study outcomes and limitations: Higher tumor mutation counts went along with higher counts of expanded intratumoral alpha and beta TCRs. Estimated TCR-seq coverage of tumor T cells was only roughly 7% for alpha chains. For beta chains, the corresponding estimate was about 12%.

A unique molecular identifier was carried by every single TCR cDNA molecule. MiXCR, applied by TCRdb to the 5' RACE reads, yields one record per CDR3 protein. The table shows a few thousand distinct CDR3 sequences, with roughly 12% occurring only once. This material consisted of lung tumor tissue, taken at surgery. The rearrangement uses TRBV11-2 and TRBJ1-1; possibly TRBD1 for D (5 bases). This clonotype was sampled from a male donor with early-stage non-small cell lung cancer. The CDR3 bases are TGTGCCAGCAGTTATGGGGGGAGCACTGAAGCTTTCTTT. Encoded protein: CASSYGGSTEAFF. Full variable domain (outside the CDR3, taken from reference TRBV11-2 and TRBJ1-1): EAGVAQSPRYKIIEKRQSVAFWCNPISGHATLYWYQQILGQGPKLLIQFQNNGVVDDSQLPKDRFSAERLKGVDSTLKIQPAKLEDSAVYLCASSYGGSTEAFFGQGTRLTVV.